This T cell receptor (beta chain) was found in a study of CD8+ T cells in alopecia areata. Per germline, CDR1 PRHDT and CDR2 FYEKMQ (reference sequence). The CDR3 has 12 residues. The V and J ends lost 5 bases and 5 bases respectively, with 9 bases between them. Sequencing used cDNA as its template, made by extracting RNA and reverse transcribing it. Clones were read by immunoSEQ multiplex PCR, and TCRdb kept only the in-frame ones, dropping some. In the table there are roughly 180,000 clones, around half of which are singletons. Treatment meaning: oral pan-JAK inhibitor, 5-10 mg twice daily. The clonotype originates from a human donor with alopecia areata. V gene TRBV13 combines with J gene TRBJ1-1; perhaps TRBD1 as D (5 bases). The source material was CD8+ T cells sorted from blood, sampled at week 24, from a patient treated with tofacitinib. The CDR3 DNA reads as TGTGCCAGCAGCCGGGGGGGTACTGAAGCTTTCTTT. Translated, it gives CASSRGGTEAFF. The whole variable domain, filled in from reference TRBV13 and TRBJ1-1, reads AAGVIQSPRHLIKEKRETATLKCYPIPRHDTVYWYQQGPGQDPQFLISFYEKMQSDKGSIPDRFSAQQFSDYHSELNMSSLELGDSALYFCASSRGGTEAFFGQGTRLTVV.